These T cell receptor beta chains were read from a single sample in a study of blood T cell repertoires in COVID-19. Here immunoSEQ multiplex PCR was the method, and the copy in TCRdb shows in-frame clones only, minus some. The sample includes 380,000 or so clones, roughly 77% of them seen just once. Sequences were obtained from peripheral blood. Receptor source: a human donor with acute or convalescent COVID-19. The donor label of this sample is uncertain. Each CDR3 is given with its conserved first and last residue. Each record gives: J gene, D gene, CDR3 length, V gene, clone size, CDR3 DNA, CDR3 protein. A D gene is named only where the DNA matches it firmly. Part of the rows lack a size; the others show once, few, many or a class for expanded clones.

J: TRBJ2-7
D: -
length: 15
V: TRBV4-1
size: -
DNA: TGCGCCAGCAGCCAAGGGGACGGGAGCTCCTACGAGCAGTACTTC
CDR3: CASSQGDGSSYEQYF

J: TRBJ1-1
D: -
length: 15
V: TRBV9
size: -
DNA: TGTGCCAGCAGCCCAGACAGTACGGTAAAAACTGAAGCTTTCTTT
CDR3: CASSPDSTVKTEAFF

J: TRBJ2-3
D: TRBD2
length: 16
V: TRBV5-1
size: -
DNA: TGCGCCAGCAGCAAGGGACTAGCGGGAGGCACAGATACGCAGTATTTT
CDR3: CASSKGLAGGTDTQYF

J: TRBJ1-2
D: TRBD1
length: 17
V: TRBV7-9
size: -
DNA: TGTGCCAGCACCCCGACAGGGGTTTGGGCTGAAAACTATGGCTTCACCTTC
CDR3: CASTPTGVWAENYGFTF

J: TRBJ1-3
D: -
length: 13
V: TRBV12-5
size: few
DNA: TGTGCTAGTGCGGCAGGGTGGGGCAACACCATATATTTT
CDR3: CASAAGWGNTIYF

J: TRBJ1-1
D: TRBD1
length: 11
V: TRBV12-3/TRBV12-4
size: -
DNA: TGTGCCAGCAGCTGGACAGGTGAAGCTTTCTTT
CDR3: CASSWTGEAFF

J: TRBJ1-2
D: TRBD1
length: 18
V: TRBV16
size: -
DNA: TGTGCCAGCAGCCAAACATTACAGGGGCAGGGAGCTAACTATGGCTACACCTTC
CDR3: CASSQTLQGQGANYGYTF

J: TRBJ1-2
D: TRBD1
length: 13
V: TRBV11-2
size: -
DNA: TGTGCCAGCAGCCTGGACAGGGTGATTGGCTACACCTTC
CDR3: CASSLDRVIGYTF

J: TRBJ1-5
D: -
length: 13
V: TRBV27
size: -
DNA: TGTGCCAGCAGTATGTATAGCAATCAGCCCCAGCATTTT
CDR3: CASSMYSNQPQHF

J: TRBJ1-2
D: -
length: 13
V: TRBV12-5
size: -
DNA: TGTGCTAGTGGTGACTTTGGCCTCTATGGCTACACCTTC
CDR3: CASGDFGLYGYTF

J: TRBJ2-5
D: TRBD1
length: 15
V: TRBV25-1
size: -
DNA: TGTGCCAGCAGTGTTGGACAGGGGGTCCAAGAGACCCAGTACTTC
CDR3: CASSVGQGVQETQYF

J: TRBJ1-2
D: -
length: 13
V: TRBV19
size: -
DNA: TGTGCCAGTAGTATCCCCGCTAGAGAGGGCTACACCTTC
CDR3: CASSIPAREGYTF

J: TRBJ1-1
D: -
length: 14
V: TRBV9
size: -
DNA: TGTGCCAGCAGCGTAGATGGGGCGAACACTGAAGCTTTCTTT
CDR3: CASSVDGANTEAFF

J: TRBJ1-1
D: TRBD1
length: 15
V: TRBV7-9
size: few
DNA: TGTGCCAGCAGCCCCCGGACAGGAGCGAACACTGAAGCTTTCTTT
CDR3: CASSPRTGANTEAFF

J: TRBJ1-1
D: TRBD1
length: 14
V: TRBV2
size: -
DNA: TGTGCCAGCAGTACAGGGGGCATTAACACTGAAGCTTTCTTT
CDR3: CASSTGGINTEAFF

J: TRBJ2-3
D: TRBD2
length: 15
V: TRBV30
size: -
DNA: TGTGCCTGTCCGGGACTAGCGGCTAGCACAGATACGCAGTATTTT
CDR3: CACPGLAASTDTQYF

J: TRBJ1-5
D: -
length: 15
V: TRBV6-5
size: -
DNA: TGTGCCAGCATACCATCACCCCTAAGGGGGGGCTCCCAGCATTTT
CDR3: CASIPSPLRGGSQHF

J: TRBJ1-2
D: -
length: 15
V: TRBV4-2
size: -
DNA: TGTGCCAGCAGCCAAGATCTAGCGTCGAGCTATGGCTACACCTTC
CDR3: CASSQDLASSYGYTF

J: TRBJ2-1
D: -
length: 15
V: TRBV5-1
size: -
DNA: TGCGCCAGCAGCCCGACTAGAAGCTCCTACAATGAGCAGTTCTTC
CDR3: CASSPTRSSYNEQFF

J: TRBJ2-1
D: TRBD2
length: 15
V: TRBV4-1
size: -
DNA: TGCGCCAGCAGCCAAGTCTGGGGGGGTTACAATGAGCAGTTCTTC
CDR3: CASSQVWGGYNEQFF

J: TRBJ2-5
D: -
length: 13
V: TRBV3-1/TRBV3-2
size: -
DNA: TGTGCCAGCAGCCTCGGGAGTGGGGAGACCCAGTACTTC
CDR3: CASSLGSGETQYF

J: TRBJ1-2
D: -
length: 11
V: TRBV28
size: -
DNA: TGTGCCAGCAGTTCAGGCTATGGCTACACCTTC
CDR3: CASSSGYGYTF

J: TRBJ1-5
D: -
length: 13
V: TRBV3-1/TRBV3-2
size: -
DNA: TGTGCCAGCAGCTCTTCAGGAACACAGCCCCAGCATTTT
CDR3: CASSSSGTQPQHF

J: TRBJ2-7
D: -
length: 13
V: TRBV28
size: -
DNA: TGTGCCAGCAGTTCAGATAGCGTGCGCGAGCAGTACTTC
CDR3: CASSSDSVREQYF

J: TRBJ1-1
D: -
length: 17
V: TRBV6-1
size: -
DNA: TGTGCCAGCAGTGACAGGGTTACGTCATTCATGAACACTGAAGCTTTCTTT
CDR3: CASSDRVTSFMNTEAFF

J: TRBJ2-7
D: TRBD2
length: 18
V: TRBV7-9
size: -
DNA: TGTGCCAGCAGCTTAGATTTGTGGACTAGCGGGAGGGCAGCCGAGCAGTACTTC
CDR3: CASSLDLWTSGRAAEQYF

J: TRBJ2-1
D: -
length: 14
V: TRBV5-1
size: few
DNA: TGCGCCAGCAGCTTGGGTCGGAGCAACAATGAGCAGTTCTTC
CDR3: CASSLGRSNNEQFF

J: TRBJ1-3
D: TRBD1
length: 18
V: TRBV18
size: -
DNA: TGTGCCAGCTCACCTATTTCACAGGGGACCAGCTCTGGAAACACCATATATTTT
CDR3: CASSPISQGTSSGNTIYF

J: TRBJ1-1
D: TRBD1
length: 14
V: TRBV9
size: -
DNA: TGTGCCAGCAGCGGACAGGGAATCAACACTGAAGCTTTCTTT
CDR3: CASSGQGINTEAFF

J: TRBJ2-2
D: -
length: 13
V: TRBV2
size: once
DNA: TGTGCCAGCAGCAGGGGTCTGGCCGGGGAGCTGTTTTTT
CDR3: CASSRGLAGELFF

J: TRBJ2-1
D: -
length: 15
V: TRBV7-2
size: -
DNA: TGTGCCAGCAGCTTAGTATGGACAAACAACAATGAGCAGTTCTTC
CDR3: CASSLVWTNNNEQFF

J: TRBJ2-7
D: TRBD1
length: 15
V: TRBV28
size: -
DNA: TGTGCCAGCACCAAAGGAGGGACAGGCTCCTACGAGCAGTACTTC
CDR3: CASTKGGTGSYEQYF

J: TRBJ1-5
D: -
length: 15
V: TRBV30
size: -
DNA: TGTGCCTGGAGTGTACAGGGTGGGAGCAATCAGCCCCAGCATTTT
CDR3: CAWSVQGGSNQPQHF

J: TRBJ1-5
D: -
length: 13
V: TRBV9
size: -
DNA: TGTGCCAGCAGCCCAGGACTAAATCAGCCCCAGCATTTT
CDR3: CASSPGLNQPQHF

J: TRBJ2-7
D: TRBD2
length: 16
V: TRBV10-2
size: -
DNA: TGCGCCAGCAGTGAGGCTAGCGGGGGGATGACCTACGAGCAGTACTTC
CDR3: CASSEASGGMTYEQYF

J: TRBJ2-1
D: -
length: 12
V: TRBV6-5
size: -
DNA: TGTGCCAGCAGAGGGACTCCTAATGAGCAGTTCTTC
CDR3: CASRGTPNEQFF

J: TRBJ2-7
D: TRBD1
length: 15
V: TRBV10-2
size: -
DNA: TGCGCCAGCAGAGCCGACAGGGGGACCTCCTACGAGCAGTACTTC
CDR3: CASRADRGTSYEQYF

J: TRBJ1-5
D: -
length: 15
V: TRBV18
size: -
DNA: TGTGCCAGCTCGCCTTCACGGGGTAGCAATCAGCCCCAGCATTTT
CDR3: CASSPSRGSNQPQHF

J: TRBJ2-2
D: -
length: 16
V: TRBV5-5
size: -
DNA: TGTGCCAGCAGCCCGAACGAGGCTCCCAACACCGGGGAGCTGTTTTTT
CDR3: CASSPNEAPNTGELFF

J: TRBJ1-2
D: -
length: 16
V: TRBV4-1
size: -
DNA: TGCGCCAGCAGCCAAGTTCAGGGTTCGGTTGCCTATGGCTACACCTTC
CDR3: CASSQVQGSVAYGYTF

J: TRBJ1-2
D: -
length: 12
V: TRBV18
size: -
DNA: TGTGCCAGCTCACCTCGACAGGAGGGCTACACCTTC
CDR3: CASSPRQEGYTF

J: TRBJ2-3
D: -
length: 16
V: TRBV11-2
size: few
DNA: TGTGCCAGCAGCTTAGTGGCGGGCTCTAGCACAGATACGCAGTATTTT
CDR3: CASSLVAGSSTDTQYF

J: TRBJ2-7
D: -
length: 13
V: TRBV29-1
size: -
DNA: TGCAGCGTCCGGGACACCAATTCCTACGAGCAGTACTTC
CDR3: CSVRDTNSYEQYF

J: TRBJ1-4
D: -
length: 15
V: TRBV3-1/TRBV3-2
size: few
DNA: TGTGCCAGCAGCCAAATCGTCCGGGGAGGTGAAAAACTGTTTTTT
CDR3: CASSQIVRGGEKLFF

J: TRBJ2-6
D: -
length: 17
V: TRBV9
size: -
DNA: TGTGCCAGCAGCGCGAGGGGGGGCGGCTCTGGGGCCAACGTCCTGACTTTC
CDR3: CASSARGGGSGANVLTF

J: TRBJ2-4
D: -
length: 13
V: TRBV28
size: -
DNA: TGTGCCAGCAGTTTGCCTAGACAGTTTATTCAGTACTTC
CDR3: CASSLPRQFIQYF

J: TRBJ2-1
D: TRBD2
length: 19
V: TRBV5-1
size: -
DNA: TGCGCCAGCAGCTTCTGGGGGACTAGCGGAAAGAGCTCCTACAATGAGCAGTTCTTC
CDR3: CASSFWGTSGKSSYNEQFF

J: TRBJ2-3
D: -
length: 15
V: TRBV11-3
size: -
DNA: TGTGCCAGCAGCTTAGGGCTAGCGAACACAGATACGCAGTATTTT
CDR3: CASSLGLANTDTQYF

J: TRBJ2-3
D: TRBD1
length: 17
V: TRBV18
size: -
DNA: TGTGCCAGCTCACCGGCCACCACAGGGGGCTCAACAGATACGCAGTATTTT
CDR3: CASSPATTGGSTDTQYF

J: TRBJ2-7
D: TRBD1
length: 15
V: TRBV2
size: -
DNA: TGTGCCAGCAGTGCCGGGACAGGGAGTTCCTACGAGCAGTACTTC
CDR3: CASSAGTGSSYEQYF

J: TRBJ1-1
D: -
length: 15
V: TRBV29-1
size: few
DNA: TGCAGCGCAGCCTTTCCGGACAGTTTTTCCACTGAAGCTTTCTTT
CDR3: CSAAFPDSFSTEAFF

J: TRBJ2-7
D: TRBD1
length: 18
V: TRBV14
size: -
DNA: TGTGCCAGCAGCCAAGCGACTAAACAGACAGGGGGCACCTACGAGCAGTACTTC
CDR3: CASSQATKQTGGTYEQYF

J: TRBJ1-1
D: -
length: 13
V: TRBV9
size: -
DNA: TGTGCCAGCAGCGTAGAGAGTATGGCTGAAGCTTTCTTT
CDR3: CASSVESMAEAFF

J: TRBJ2-1
D: -
length: 16
V: TRBV18
size: -
DNA: TGTGCCAGCTCACCAGTGGCGGCCCTAGGTTACAATGAGCAGTTCTTC
CDR3: CASSPVAALGYNEQFF

J: TRBJ2-1
D: TRBD2
length: 15
V: TRBV5-1
size: -
DNA: TGCGCCAGCAGCCCTCGGACTAGCGGGAGGCATGAGCAGTTCTTC
CDR3: CASSPRTSGRHEQFF

J: TRBJ2-5
D: -
length: 13
V: TRBV2
size: few
DNA: TGTGCCAGCAGTGGAGTAGACAAAGAGACCCAGTACTTC
CDR3: CASSGVDKETQYF

J: TRBJ2-1
D: TRBD2
length: 14
V: TRBV4-1
size: -
DNA: TGCGCCAGCAGCCCCCCCGCGCGACTAGCGGGAACGTTCTTC
CDR3: CASSPPARLAGTFF

J: TRBJ1-2
D: -
length: 14
V: TRBV27
size: -
DNA: TGTGCCAGCAGAGACCTCGGGAATAACTATGGCTACACCTTC
CDR3: CASRDLGNNYGYTF

J: TRBJ2-2
D: TRBD1
length: 13
V: TRBV12-3/TRBV12-4
size: once
DNA: TGTGCCAGCAGTTGGACAGGGGGCGGGGAGCTGTTTTTT
CDR3: CASSWTGGGELFF

J: TRBJ1-3
D: TRBD1
length: 15
V: TRBV6-5
size: -
DNA: TGTGCCAGCAGGGCCCCTGGACAGGGAGGAAACACCATATATTTT
CDR3: CASRAPGQGGNTIYF